Below, 25 T cell receptor beta chains from the same sample are listed, as sequenced in a study of blood T cell repertoires in COVID-19. This table comes from immunoSEQ multiplex PCR, and its TCRdb copy is limited to in-frame clones, with some not included. The sample holds about 150,000 clones, around 73% seen once. The sequenced sample consisted of PBMCs or T cells enriched from blood (not recorded which). The receptors were gathered from a woman aged 45 to 65 who had recovered from COVID-19.

In this sample, this clone turned up a few times. This chain links TRBV7-2 with TRBJ2-1, with 11 bases matching TRBD2. V dropped 1 base and J dropped 5; count of bases not matched to a gene: 10. Germline values: CDR1 SGHTA, CDR2 FQGNSA. The CDR3 contains 18 residues. CDR3 loop: CASSLVILSGGENNEQFF. The CDR3 DNA is TGTGCCAGCAGCTTAGTCATACTTAGCGGGGGGGAAAACAATGAGCAGTTCTTC.

The chain joins TRBV24-1 to TRBJ1-5, with D possibly TRBD1 on 6 matching bases. There are 14 residues in the CDR3. Germline CDR1 and CDR2: KGHDR and SFDVKD. The V end was cut by 7 bases, the J end by 3 bases, with 12 bases between. CDR3 protein: CATREAGDNQPQHF. DNA for the CDR3: TGTGCCACCAGGGAGGCAGGGGACAATCAGCCCCAGCATTTT.

The chain combines TRBV27 with TRBJ2-7; 7 nucleotides line up with TRBD1. This CDR3 is 14 amino acids long. CDR1 is MNHEY, CDR2 SMNVEV, per germline (reference sequence). The V gene end was trimmed by 5 bases and the J gene end by 2 bases; junction bases not matched to a gene: 6. For the CDR3, the DNA is TGTGCCAGCAGTGCCGGACAGGCCCCCTACGAGCAGTACGTC. Its translation: CASSAGQAPYEQYV.

The chain recombines TRBV2 with TRBJ2-4, with a tentative D call TRBD1 (6 bases). The germline V and J ends were trimmed by 10 bases and 0 bases, with 13 bases remaining between them. The CDR3 spans 14 residues. Per germline, CDR1 SNHLY and CDR2 FYNNEI. CDR3 DNA: TGTGCCATTCGAGGGGGTATAGCCAAAAACATTCAGTACTTC. It codes for CAIRGGIAKNIQYF.

The chain is built from TRBV6-5 and TRBJ2-7, with 9 bases aligning to TRBD1. The junction had 6 bases not matched to a gene; V was cut back by 6 bases and J by 3 bases. This CDR3 is 14 amino acids long. Germline CDR1 and CDR2: MNHEY and SVGAGI. The CDR3 reads CASRARTGDYEQYF. CDR3 in DNA: TGTGCCAGCAGAGCCCGGACAGGGGACTACGAGCAGTACTTC.

The CDR3 nucleotides are TGTGCCAGTGACAGGGCGGCTGGGGCCAACGTCCTGACTTTC. This codes for CASDRAAGANVLTF. The chain is built from TRBV19 and TRBJ2-6; 7 bases align to TRBD1. Germline V CDR1 and CDR2: LNHDA, SQIVND (reference sequence). The CDR3 sequence is 14 residues long. The ends lost 8 bases at V and 2 bases at J; junction bases unmatched: 3.

In this sample, this clone turned up a few times. The chain links TRBV10-3 to TRBJ2-5; weak D call: TRBD2 (7 bases). Trimming stripped 8 bases from V and 2 bases from J, with 12 bases between. The CDR3 loop spans 13 amino acids. CDR1 and CDR2 (germline): ENHRY, SYGVKD. CDR3 in DNA: TGTGCCATCGACGGGGGGCCACAAGAGACCCAGTACTTC. It encodes CAIDGGPQETQYF.

The chain combines TRBV10-1 with TRBJ1-1; D unclear. Germline CDR1 is WNHNN and CDR2 is SYGVQD (reference sequence). Between the trimmed V and J ends, which lost 0 bases and 0 bases, there was a span of 14 bases. The CDR3 totals 17 residues. CDR3 sequence: CASSESETTHLNTEAFF. The DNA for the CDR3 is TGCGCCAGCAGTGAGTCCGAGACAACACACTTGAACACTGAAGCTTTCTTT.

This chain joins TRBV3-1 (or the pseudogene TRBV3-2) and TRBJ1-2, with unresolved D. CDR1 is LGHDT, CDR2 YNNKEL, per germline (reference sequence). CDR3 length equals 15 residues. Trimming removed 0 bases from V and 3 bases from J, with 11 bases in between. This chain's CDR3 is CASSQDGSFYYGYTF. The CDR3 region has the DNA TGTGCCAGCAGCCAAGATGGCAGTTTCTACTATGGCTACACCTTC.

The rearrangement joins TRBV30 to TRBJ2-5, with a tentative D call TRBD2 (6 bases). The germline gives CDR1 GTSNPN, CDR2 SVGIG (reference sequence). The CDR3 length is 13 residues. Trimming took 3 bases from V and 1 from J, leaving 9 bases between them. The CDR3 region has the DNA TGTGCCTGGAGAGGAGGGACCCAAGAGACCCAGTACTTC. This encodes CAWRGGTQETQYF.

This chain connects TRBV7-6 to TRBJ1-1, with D maybe TRBD1 (5 bases). Per germline, CDR1 SGHVS and CDR2 FNYEAQ. The CDR3 is made up of 14 amino acids. Trimming shortened V by 3 bases and J by 4 bases, and 12 bases separated the two germline ends. CDR3 nucleotides: TGTGCCAGCAGCTTCCAGGGCGGGATCACTGAAGCTTTCTTT. The encoded protein is CASSFQGGITEAFF.

The chain links TRBV7-9 to TRBJ1-3; TRBD1 aligns across 7 bases. The CDR3 spans 18 residues. The junction had 18 bases not matched to a gene; V was cut back by 7 bases and J by 3 bases. The V gene's germline CDR1 is SEHNR and CDR2 FQNEAQ (reference sequence). The CDR3 nucleotides are TGTGCCAGCATCCCGGGGGTTACAGGGGCATCAAATGGAAACACCATATATTTT. Protein product: CASIPGVTGASNGNTIYF.

The sample holds a few counts of this clone. This chain joins TRBV7-2 and TRBJ1-2, with 8 bases matching TRBD1. V lost 5 bases and J lost 3; bases outside the gene matches: 5. CDR1 SGHTA and CDR2 FQGNSA come from the germline V gene. The CDR3 covers 14 residues. DNA for the CDR3: TGTGCCAGCAGCGCTCGACAGGGGTACTATGGCTACACCTTC. Translation gives CASSARQGYYGYTF.

This chain uses TRBV4-1 with TRBJ1-5; 7 bases match TRBD1. V dropped 2 bases and J dropped 6; count of bases not matched to a gene: 10. The length of the CDR3 is 16 residues. Germline lookup yields CDR1 MGHRA and CDR2 YSYEKL. CDR3 nucleotides: TGCGCCAGCAGCCAAACCGAGACAGGGTATATTCAGCCCCAGCATTTT. It encodes CASSQTETGYIQPQHF.

The genes are TRBV23-1 and TRBJ2-5; maybe TRBD1 (6 bases). TRBV23-1 is assigned to the ORF class and has an uncertain function. V lost 8 bases and J lost 5, with 12 bases in between. The CDR3 is 12 residues long. The CDR3 sequence: CASPRGGETQYF. CDR3 nucleotides: TGCGCCAGCCCCAGGGGCGGGGAGACCCAGTACTTC.

This clone was detected only once. The chain couples TRBV5-1 to TRBJ2-5; 7 bases fit TRBD2. The V and J ends lost 9 bases and 5 bases, in that order; junction bases with no gene match: 13. CDR1 is SGHRS, CDR2 YFSETQ, per germline. The CDR3 has 14 residues. CDR3 in amino acids: CATATEAGFETQYF. CDR3 DNA: TGCGCCACAGCGACAGAAGCGGGGTTCGAGACCCAGTACTTC.

The V gene is TRBV6-6, the J gene TRBJ1-5; 7 nucleotides align to TRBD1. Germline loops: CDR1 MNHNY, CDR2 SVGAGI (reference sequence). The CDR3 consists of 14 residues. With V trimmed by 4 bases and J by 3 bases, 3 bases remained unmatched. CDR3 bases: TGTGCCAGCAGTTCACAGGGGTTCAATCAGCCCCAGCATTTT. Translation: CASSSQGFNQPQHF.

The rearrangement links TRBV5-4 to TRBJ1-6; no clear D. Germline V CDR1 and CDR2: SGHNT, YYREEE (reference sequence). The CDR3 runs 13 residues. The germline V and J ends were trimmed by 5 bases and 6 bases, with 9 bases remaining between them. CDR3 nucleotides: TGTGCCAGCAGTAAAGGGAGTAATTCACCCCTCCACTTT. It yields the protein CASSKGSNSPLHF. The full variable domain, in which reference TRBV5-4 and TRBJ1-6 provide the parts outside the CDR3, is ETGVTQSPTHLIKTRGQQVTLRCSSQSGHNTVSWYQQALGQGPQFIFQYYREEENGRGNFPPRFSGLQFPNYSSELNVNALELDDSALYLCASSKGSNSPLHFGNGTRLTVT.

The CDR3 here is CASRGGLAGNTGELFF. The CDR3 DNA reads TGTGCCAGCAGAGGGGGGCTAGCGGGGAACACCGGGGAGCTGTTTTTT. This chain connects TRBV7-2 to TRBJ2-2; 8 bases are a match to TRBD2. This CDR3 spans 16 amino acids. The V segment lost 6 bases and the J segment 1 base; nucleotides outside the gene matches: 7. Germline loops: CDR1 SGHTA, CDR2 FQGNSA.

Only a few counts were recorded for this clone. The V call is TRBV12-3 or TRBV12-4, the J call TRBJ2-3; D is possibly TRBD2 (6 bases). V lost 1 base to trimming and J lost 11 bases, with 10 bases between them. This CDR3 is built from 12 residues. The CDR3 coding sequence is TGTGCCAGCAGTTTAGGACTAGGGAGGCAGTATTTT. Translated: CASSLGLGRQYF.

V and J are TRBV12-3 or TRBV12-4 and TRBJ2-3, with 10 bases lining up with TRBD1. V shed 6 bases and J 14 bases; nucleotides not matched to a gene: 8. The CDR3 has 12 residues. The CDR3 sequence is CASREGQGNVYF. CDR3 bases: TGTGCCAGCAGGGAGGGACAGGGGAATGTGTATTTT.

The genes are TRBV10-3 and TRBJ1-4; D may be TRBD1 (6 bases). The CDR3 length is 17 residues. Germline values: CDR1 ENHRY, CDR2 SYGVKD. V gave up 4 bases and J gave up 0 bases, with 15 bases separating them. The CDR3 nucleotides are TGTGCCATCAGTGGGTCAGATAGGGGGTCAACTAATGAAAAACTGTTTTTT. Translation gives CAISGSDRGSTNEKLFF.

This clone was recorded only once. The V and J genes are TRBV28 and TRBJ1-2, with 8 bases that match TRBD1. CDR1 and CDR2 (germline): MDHEN, SYDVKM. The length of the CDR3 is 15 residues. J was trimmed by 2 bases and V by 6 bases; bases with no gene match: 8. CDR3 nucleotide sequence: TGTGCCAGCAGCTTCGCGGGACAGGCAAACTATGGCTACACCTTC. Translation: CASSFAGQANYGYTF.

This clone was counted between two and nine times. This chain uses TRBV18 with TRBJ1-3, with D possibly being TRBD1 (6 bases). In germline, CDR1 is KGHSH, CDR2 LQKENI. With 2 bases removed from V and 2 bases from J, the gap between germline ends came to 13 bases. This CDR3 spans 16 amino acids. CDR3 amino acids: CASSPTGGKTGNTIYF. For the CDR3, the DNA is TGTGCCAGCTCACCAACGGGGGGCAAGACTGGAAACACCATATATTTT.

The chain employs TRBV30 and TRBJ2-2; no definite D call. CDR1 and CDR2 from the germline V gene are GTSNPN and SVGIG (reference sequence). The CDR3 covers 14 residues. V was clipped by 4 bases and J by 0 bases, with 9 bases between them. DNA of the CDR3: TGTGCCTGGACTCACAGCCCGAACACCGGGGAGCTGTTTTTT. Translated: CAWTHSPNTGELFF.